This TCR beta chain comes out of a study of blood T cell repertoires in COVID-19. The length of the CDR3 is 13 residues. Trimming took 8 bases from V and 4 from J, leaving 14 bases between them. Germline-derived CDR1 and CDR2 are WSHSY and SAAADI. TCRdb keeps only in-frame clones here, not all; method: immunoSEQ multiplex PCR. The sample contains fewer than 150,000 clones, about 84% of which appear only once. Sequencing used peripheral blood. This chain joins TRBV10-2 and TRBJ1-1, with a weak D call TRBD1 (5 bases). The TCR comes from a woman of 80 years or more in a cohort sampled during active or convalescent COVID-19. This CDR3 reads CASSIQGGTEAFF. CDR3 sequence (DNA): TGCGCCAGCTCTATCCAGGGTGGCACTGAAGCTTTCTTT.